This T cell receptor beta chain was recorded in a study of graft-versus-host responses after intestinal transplantation. On this clone itself: Antigen specificity is unknown.

Per the germline V gene, CDR1 is SGDLS and CDR2 is YYNGEE. This CDR3 is 12 amino acids long. V was cut by 3 bases and J by 6 bases, with 6 bases left in between. Profiled with immunoSEQ multiplex PCR; TCRdb holds only in-frame clones, not every one. The sample consists of about 110,000 clones, more than 85% of them appearing once. The gene calls are TRBV9 and TRBJ2-2; D is ambiguous. Specimen: unstimulated CD8+ T cells sorted from spleen or lymph node cells, collected before transplant. This sequence was found in a human donor who was the organ donor for an intestinal transplant. The DNA of the CDR3 is TGTGCCAGCAGCGCCCTAGCCGGGGAGCTGTTTTTT. As protein: CASSALAGELFF.